This TCR beta chain came from a study of identical twins. There are a few counts of this clonotype. TCRdb re-called the 5' RACE reads through MiXCR, storing one row per CDR3 protein. The sample holds roughly 700,000 distinct CDR3 sequences, roughly 8% seen once. Trimming took 5 bases from V and 9 from J, leaving 14 bases between them. The germline CDR1 and CDR2 sequences are SEHNR and FQNEAQ (reference sequence). The length of the CDR3 is 14 residues. These data were also filed under a second study, of yellow fever vaccine responses in identical twins.

The sequenced sample consisted of PBMCs. The chain uses TRBV7-9 and TRBJ2-6; TRBD1 might be the D (6 bases). This TCR was recovered from a woman between 18 and 29 years old in good health. CDR3 bases: TGTGCCAGCAGCCCAGGGGTATTGGACAACGTCCTGACTTTC. Amino acid sequence: CASSPGVLDNVLTF. Full variable domain (rest looked up from reference TRBV7-9 and TRBJ2-6): DTGVSQNPRHKITKRGQNVTFRCDPISEHNRLYWYRQTLGQGPEFLTYFQNEAQLEKSRLLSDRFSAERPKGSFSTLEIQRTEQGDSAMYLCASSPGVLDNVLTFGAGSRLTVL.